These T cell receptor beta chains were read from a single sample in a study of beta chain features in type 1 diabetes. The data were produced by immunoSEQ multiplex PCR, yet TCRdb's version contains in-frame clones alone and is incomplete. The sample shows 240,000 or so clones, 68% of them seen only once. The sequenced material came from naive CD4+ T cells from blood. The receptors come from a man aged 25-40 years in good health. Each CDR3 is given with its conserved first and last residue. Each record gives: J gene, D gene, clone size, V gene, CDR3 protein, CDR3 DNA. A D gene is named only where the DNA matches it firmly. Clone size appears in some rows only: once, few, many, or a class for an expanded clone.

j_gene: TRBJ1-6; d_gene: -; abundance: -; v_gene: TRBV9; CDR3aa: CASSVNRDPNSPLHF; CDR3nt: TGTGCCAGCAGCGTAAACAGGGATCCGAATTCACCCCTCCACTTT
j_gene: TRBJ2-7; d_gene: -; abundance: -; v_gene: TRBV25-1; CDR3aa: CAEPGLQVYEQYF; CDR3nt: TGTGCAGAACCGGGACTCCAGGTCTACGAGCAGTACTTC
j_gene: TRBJ2-7; d_gene: -; abundance: -; v_gene: TRBV6-6; CDR3aa: CASSSAKYYEQYF; CDR3nt: TGTGCCAGCAGTTCTGCGAAATACTACGAGCAGTACTTC
j_gene: TRBJ2-2; d_gene: -; abundance: -; v_gene: TRBV18; CDR3aa: CASSPGATGELFF; CDR3nt: TGTGCCAGCTCACCGGGGGCTACCGGGGAGCTGTTTTTT
j_gene: TRBJ2-3; d_gene: TRBD2; abundance: -; v_gene: TRBV18; CDR3aa: CASSPQGLAGVADTQYF; CDR3nt: TGTGCCAGCTCACCCCAGGGACTAGCGGGAGTGGCAGATACGCAGTATTTT
j_gene: TRBJ2-1; d_gene: -; abundance: -; v_gene: TRBV19; CDR3aa: CASSTRDPEQFF; CDR3nt: TGTGCCAGTAGTACCAGGGATCCTGAGCAGTTCTTC
j_gene: TRBJ2-3; d_gene: -; abundance: -; v_gene: TRBV5-1; CDR3aa: CASSLEVLDTQYF; CDR3nt: TGCGCCAGCAGCTTGGAGGTCCTGGATACGCAGTATTTT
j_gene: TRBJ2-7; d_gene: -; abundance: few; v_gene: TRBV20-1; CDR3aa: CSARGAKEQYF; CDR3nt: TGCAGTGCTAGGGGGGCTAAGGAGCAGTACTTC
j_gene: TRBJ2-7; d_gene: TRBD1; abundance: -; v_gene: TRBV4-3; CDR3aa: CASSQDDRGLGEQYF; CDR3nt: TGCGCCAGCAGCCAAGATGACAGGGGGTTAGGAGAGCAGTACTTC
j_gene: TRBJ2-3; d_gene: TRBD2; abundance: few; v_gene: TRBV30; CDR3aa: CAWSPLRSGRGTDTQYF; CDR3nt: TGTGCCTGGAGTCCCTTGAGGAGCGGGAGAGGCACAGATACGCAGTATTTT
j_gene: TRBJ2-7; d_gene: TRBD1; abundance: few; v_gene: TRBV10-3; CDR3aa: CAISERDSYEQYF; CDR3nt: TGTGCCATCAGTGAAAGGGACAGCTACGAGCAGTACTTC
j_gene: TRBJ2-6; d_gene: -; abundance: -; v_gene: TRBV2; CDR3aa: CASSDWDVLTF; CDR3nt: TGTGCCAGCAGTGACTGGGACGTCCTGACTTTC
j_gene: TRBJ2-7; d_gene: -; abundance: -; v_gene: TRBV27; CDR3aa: CASRKTSQGSKVGF; CDR3nt: TGTGCCAGCAGAAAAACAAGCCAGGGAAGCAAAGTCGGTTTC
j_gene: TRBJ1-2; d_gene: TRBD1; abundance: -; v_gene: TRBV15; CDR3aa: CATSRPPRDSFPYGYTF; CDR3nt: TGTGCCACCAGCAGACCGCCGAGGGACAGTTTTCCCTATGGCTACACCTTC
j_gene: TRBJ2-3; d_gene: -; abundance: -; v_gene: TRBV29-1; CDR3aa: CSYNGAQWTDTQYF; CDR3nt: TGCAGCTATAATGGGGCTCAATGGACAGATACGCAGTATTTT
j_gene: TRBJ1-1; d_gene: -; abundance: -; v_gene: TRBV30; CDR3aa: CAWSVPSHTEAFF; CDR3nt: TGTGCCTGGAGTGTACCTTCCCACACTGAAGCTTTCTTT
j_gene: TRBJ2-5; d_gene: TRBD2; abundance: -; v_gene: TRBV10-3; CDR3aa: CAISESTSGQETQYF; CDR3nt: TGTGCCATCAGTGAGTCGACTAGCGGCCAAGAGACCCAGTACTTC
j_gene: TRBJ1-6; d_gene: -; abundance: -; v_gene: TRBV7-9; CDR3aa: CASSSRLDSPLHF; CDR3nt: TGTGCCAGCAGCAGCCGCCTGGATTCACCCCTCCACTTT
j_gene: TRBJ2-1; d_gene: -; abundance: -; v_gene: TRBV6-1; CDR3aa: CACGASYNEQFF; CDR3nt: TGTGCCTGTGGGGCCTCCTACAATGAGCAGTTCTTC
j_gene: TRBJ2-3; d_gene: TRBD2; abundance: -; v_gene: TRBV29-1; CDR3aa: CSVSGTSGTTDTQYF; CDR3nt: TGCAGCGTGTCCGGGACTAGCGGGACCACAGATACGCAGTATTTT
j_gene: TRBJ1-6; d_gene: -; abundance: few; v_gene: TRBV30; CDR3aa: CAWERRGNSPLHF; CDR3nt: TGTGCCTGGGAAAGGAGGGGGAATTCACCCCTCCACTTT
j_gene: TRBJ1-4; d_gene: -; abundance: few; v_gene: TRBV30; CDR3aa: CAWSGQHNEKLFF; CDR3nt: TGTGCCTGGAGTGGTCAGCATAATGAAAAACTGTTTTTT